The following is a TCR beta chain sequence with its context. Its specificity is unknown. This entry comes from a study of T cell responses to AZD1222 COVID-19 vaccine. Study context: Pooled in the analysis were second doses at about 4 or about 12 weeks.

TCRdb's table, derived via immunoSEQ multiplex PCR, lists solely in-frame clones and lacks some. This repertoire shows about 140,000 clones, approximately 90% found once; its top ten account for about 4.8%. Overall study results and limits: Females outnumbered males among donors, who were mostly white British; clonal diversity was possibly underestimated. Following two doses of AZD1222, Spike-specific TCR breadth and depth rose. There were vaccine-associated CD4 TCRs across spike, dominant at 160-218 and 743-854.

The germline V gene encodes CDR1 SGHAT and CDR2 FQNNGV. The V end lost 5 bases, the J end lost 0 bases, and 20 bases lay between the germline ends. This CDR3 comprises 18 residues. V and J are TRBV11-2 and TRBJ2-1, with D possibly called TRBD1 or TRBD2 (5 bases each). The TCR sequence derives from an adult in good health. This specimen was peripheral blood, taken on day 0 of AZD1222 vaccination. The CDR3 loop reads CASSRLQRGASSYNEQFF. CDR3 DNA sequence: TGTGCCAGCAGCCGCCTTCAGAGAGGGGCGAGCTCCTACAATGAGCAGTTCTTC.